This TCR beta chain was sequenced for a study of ipilimumab plus nivolumab after autologous stem cell transplantation. The CDR3 is 15 residues long. Looked up from germline, CDR1 is SGHDT and CDR2 is YYEEEE. The germline V and J ends were trimmed by 4 bases and 1 base, with 14 bases remaining between them. The data were produced by immunoSEQ multiplex PCR, yet TCRdb's version contains in-frame clones alone and is incomplete. The sample comprises 13,000 to 15,000 clones, about 70% of which are singletons, and 8.5% to 12% rests with the top ten. The sequenced sample was PBMCs, obtained in a trial of ipilimumab plus nivolumab as post-transplant consolidation. The chain joins TRBV5-6 to TRBJ1-2, with unresolved D. The sequence came from a male donor with primary mediastinal lymphoma. The CDR3 coding sequence is TGTGCCAGCAGCCTTTGGGGAAACGGTAACTATGGCTACACCTTC. Its protein is CASSLWGNGNYGYTF.